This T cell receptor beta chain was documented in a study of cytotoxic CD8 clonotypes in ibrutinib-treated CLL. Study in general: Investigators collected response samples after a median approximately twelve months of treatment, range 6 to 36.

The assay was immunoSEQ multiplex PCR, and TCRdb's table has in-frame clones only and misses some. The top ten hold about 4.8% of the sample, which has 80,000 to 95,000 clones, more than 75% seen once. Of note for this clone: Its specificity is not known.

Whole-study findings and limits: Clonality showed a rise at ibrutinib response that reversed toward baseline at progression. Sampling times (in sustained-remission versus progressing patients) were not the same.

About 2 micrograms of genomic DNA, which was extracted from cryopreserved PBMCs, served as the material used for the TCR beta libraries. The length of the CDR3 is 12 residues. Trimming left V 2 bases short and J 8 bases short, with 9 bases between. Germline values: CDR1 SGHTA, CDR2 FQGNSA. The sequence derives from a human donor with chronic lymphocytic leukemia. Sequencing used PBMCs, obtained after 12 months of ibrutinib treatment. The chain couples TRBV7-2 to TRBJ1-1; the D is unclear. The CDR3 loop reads CASSLSLLEAFF. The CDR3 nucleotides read TGTGCCAGCAGCTTATCACTGTTGGAAGCTTTCTTT.